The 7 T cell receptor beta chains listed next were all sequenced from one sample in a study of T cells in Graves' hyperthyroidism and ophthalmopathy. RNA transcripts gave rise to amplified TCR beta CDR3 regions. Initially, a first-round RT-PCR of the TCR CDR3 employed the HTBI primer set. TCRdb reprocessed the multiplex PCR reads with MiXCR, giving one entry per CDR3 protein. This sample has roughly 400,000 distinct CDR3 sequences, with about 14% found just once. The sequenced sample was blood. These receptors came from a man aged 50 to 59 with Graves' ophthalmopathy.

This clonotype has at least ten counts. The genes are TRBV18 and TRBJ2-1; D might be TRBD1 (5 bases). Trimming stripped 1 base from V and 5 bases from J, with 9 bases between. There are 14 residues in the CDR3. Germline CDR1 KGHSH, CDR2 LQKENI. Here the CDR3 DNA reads TGTGCCAGCTCACCACGAGACAGCCACAATGAGCAGTTCTTC. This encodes CASSPRDSHNEQFF.

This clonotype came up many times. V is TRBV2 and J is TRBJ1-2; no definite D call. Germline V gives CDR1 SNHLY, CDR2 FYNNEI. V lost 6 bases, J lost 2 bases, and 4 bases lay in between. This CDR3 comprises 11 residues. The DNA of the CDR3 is TGTGCCAGCAGCGACAACTATGGCTACACCTTC. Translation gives CASSDNYGYTF.

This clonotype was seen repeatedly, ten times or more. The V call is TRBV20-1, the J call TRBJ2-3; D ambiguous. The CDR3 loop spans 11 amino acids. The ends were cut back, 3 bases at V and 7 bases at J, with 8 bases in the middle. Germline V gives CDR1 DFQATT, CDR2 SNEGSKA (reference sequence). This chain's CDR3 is CSARTPYTQYF. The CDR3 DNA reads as TGCAGTGCTAGGACGCCATATACGCAGTATTTT.

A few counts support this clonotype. The CDR3 DNA sequence: TGTGCCAGCAGCTTAGTGACCGATGGTTGGGAGGGTAAAAACATTCAGTACTTC. Translated, it gives CASSLVTDGWEGKNIQYF. The chain recombines TRBV7-2 with TRBJ2-4; 7 nucleotides agree with TRBD2. The CDR3 extends over 18 amino acids. Germline loops: CDR1 SGHTA, CDR2 FQGNSA. V shed 1 base, J shed 4 bases, and the junction held 13 bases outside the gene matches.

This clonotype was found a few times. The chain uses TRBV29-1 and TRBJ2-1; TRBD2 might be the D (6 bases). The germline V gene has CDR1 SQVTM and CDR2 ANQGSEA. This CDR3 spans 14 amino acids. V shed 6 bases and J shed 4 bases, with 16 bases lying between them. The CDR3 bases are TGCAGCGTGACAAGTGCCCGGGGGTACAATGAGCAGTTCTTC. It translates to CSVTSARGYNEQFF.

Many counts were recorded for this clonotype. CDR3 in amino acids: CSARDRAAPYEQYF. CDR3 in DNA: TGCAGTGCTAGAGATCGGGCCGCTCCCTACGAGCAGTACTTC. This rearrangement joins TRBV20-1 to TRBJ2-7; no clear D gene. This CDR3 has 14 residues. Trimming stripped 0 bases from V and 2 bases from J, with 11 bases between. Germline CDR1 DFQATT, CDR2 SNEGSKA (reference sequence).

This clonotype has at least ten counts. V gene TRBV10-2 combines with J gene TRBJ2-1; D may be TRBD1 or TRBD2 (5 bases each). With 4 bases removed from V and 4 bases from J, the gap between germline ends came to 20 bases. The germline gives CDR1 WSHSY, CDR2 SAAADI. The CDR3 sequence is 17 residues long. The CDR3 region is CASSGAGKGRGYNEQFF. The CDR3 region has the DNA TGCGCCAGCAGTGGGGCTGGGAAGGGGAGAGGGTACAATGAGCAGTTCTTC.